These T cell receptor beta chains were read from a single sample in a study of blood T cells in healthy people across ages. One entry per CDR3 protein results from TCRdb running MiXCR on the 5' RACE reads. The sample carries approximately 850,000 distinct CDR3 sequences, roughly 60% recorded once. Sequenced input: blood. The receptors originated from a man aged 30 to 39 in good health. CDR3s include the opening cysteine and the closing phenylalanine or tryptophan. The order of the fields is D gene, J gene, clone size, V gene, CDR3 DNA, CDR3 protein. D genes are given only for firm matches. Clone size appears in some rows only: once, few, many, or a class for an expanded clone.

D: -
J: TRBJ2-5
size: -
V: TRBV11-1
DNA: TGTGCCAGCAGCCCGTCGCGGCGGGTGCAAGAGACCCAGTACTTC
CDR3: CASSPSRRVQETQYF

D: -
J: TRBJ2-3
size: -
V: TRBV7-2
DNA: TGTGCCAGCAGTTTCCGGGACTTCACAGATACGCAGTATTTT
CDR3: CASSFRDFTDTQYF

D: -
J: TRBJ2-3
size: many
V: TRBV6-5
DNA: TGTGCCAGTGGATTGCGAGGGGATACGCAGTATTTT
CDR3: CASGLRGDTQYF

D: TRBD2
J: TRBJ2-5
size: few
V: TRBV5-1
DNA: TGCGCCAGCAGACTAGGATTAGCGGGAGATCAAGAGACCCAGTACTTC
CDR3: CASRLGLAGDQETQYF

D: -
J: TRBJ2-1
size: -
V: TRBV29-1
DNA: TGCAGCGTCCCACTGGGGGAGATGCAGTTCTTC
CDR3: CSVPLGEMQFF

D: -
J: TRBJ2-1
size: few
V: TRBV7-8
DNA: TGTGCCAGCAGCCAAAAGGGCGGGTTGGGGAACAATGAGCAGTTCTTC
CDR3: CASSQKGGLGNNEQFF

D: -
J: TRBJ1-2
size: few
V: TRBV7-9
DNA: TGTGCCAGCGGGCCTTCCTATGGCTACACCTTC
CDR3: CASGPSYGYTF

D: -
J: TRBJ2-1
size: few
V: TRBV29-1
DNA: TGCAGCGTTGAAGAGCGGGGCGGTATCTCCTACAATGAGCAGTTCTTC
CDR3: CSVEERGGISYNEQFF

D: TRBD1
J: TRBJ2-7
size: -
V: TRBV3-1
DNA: TGTGCCAGCAGCCCCGGGACAGCCTCTGGGCAGTACTTC
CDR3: CASSPGTASGQYF

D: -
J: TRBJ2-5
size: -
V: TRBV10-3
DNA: TGTGCCATAGCGGGTGATGAAAGTGAGCAGTACTTC
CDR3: CAIAGDESEQYF

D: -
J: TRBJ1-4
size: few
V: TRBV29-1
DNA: TGCAGCGTTTCCCCACTTGCAACTAATGAAAAACTGTTTTTT
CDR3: CSVSPLATNEKLFF

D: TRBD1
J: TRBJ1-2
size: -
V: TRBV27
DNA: TGTGCCAGCAGTACAGGGGGGGAAGCCGACTATGGCTACACCTTC
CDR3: CASSTGGEADYGYTF

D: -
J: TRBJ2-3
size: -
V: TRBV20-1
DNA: TGCAGTGCTAGAGACGGAGGGGAAGGGACAGATACGCAGTATTTT
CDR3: CSARDGGEGTDTQYF

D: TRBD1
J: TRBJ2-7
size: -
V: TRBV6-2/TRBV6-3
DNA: TGTGCCACCCGGGACAGGATGGACGAGCAGTACTTC
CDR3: CATRDRMDEQYF

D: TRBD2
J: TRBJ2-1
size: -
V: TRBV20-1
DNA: TGCAGTGCGGAGGGTCTACTAGCGGGGAGTTACAATGAGCAGTTCTTC
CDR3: CSAEGLLAGSYNEQFF

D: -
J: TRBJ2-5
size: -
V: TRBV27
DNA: TGTGCCAGCTCCAACCCTCAGGGGGGAAAGACCCAGTACTTC
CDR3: CASSNPQGGKTQYF

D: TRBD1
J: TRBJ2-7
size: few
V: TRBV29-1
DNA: TGCAGCGCCGCTTCGGGACAGGGGGTAAACGAGCAGTACTTC
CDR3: CSAASGQGVNEQYF

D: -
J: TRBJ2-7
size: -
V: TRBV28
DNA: TGTGCCAGCAGTTTTGAGGGAGGCCAGTATTCCTACGAGCAGTACTTC
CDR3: CASSFEGGQYSYEQYF

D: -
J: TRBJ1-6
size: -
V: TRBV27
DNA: TGTGCCAGCAGTTTTTCTACGGACGTTCGCAGCTCCTATAATTCACCCCTCCACTTT
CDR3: CASSFSTDVRSSYNSPLHF

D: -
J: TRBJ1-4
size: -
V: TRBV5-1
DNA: TGCGCCAGCAGCCAGACAAGGGGTTTGGAAAAACTGTTTTTT
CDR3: CASSQTRGLEKLFF

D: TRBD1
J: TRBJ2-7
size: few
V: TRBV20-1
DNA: TGCAGTGCCGAGATGGACAGGGTCTCCTACGAGCAGTACTTC
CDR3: CSAEMDRVSYEQYF

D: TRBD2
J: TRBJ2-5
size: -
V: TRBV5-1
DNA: TGCGCCAGCAGCTCTGAGCGGGGGACTGTCCGGGAGACCCAGTACTTC
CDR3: CASSSERGTVRETQYF

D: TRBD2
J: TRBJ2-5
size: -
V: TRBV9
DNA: TGTGCCAGCAGCGGGGGGACTAGCGGTAGCAATGAGCAGTACTTC
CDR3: CASSGGTSGSNEQYF

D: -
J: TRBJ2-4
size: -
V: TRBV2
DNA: TGTGCCAGCTCAGACCGGGGTGGGAAAAACATTCAGTACTTC
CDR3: CASSDRGGKNIQYF

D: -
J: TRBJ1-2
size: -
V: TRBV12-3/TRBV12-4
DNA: TGTGCCAGCAGTTTTGGGATGGGCTATGGCTACACCTTC
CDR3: CASSFGMGYGYTF

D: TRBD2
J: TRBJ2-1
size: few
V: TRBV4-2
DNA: TGTGCCAGCAGCCGCAGGACTAGCGGATCCCTCTACAATGAGCAGTTCTTC
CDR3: CASSRRTSGSLYNEQFF

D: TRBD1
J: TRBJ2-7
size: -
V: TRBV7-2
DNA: TGTGCCAGCAGCTTACAGGGGGGACAGGCCTACGAGCAGTACTTC
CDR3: CASSLQGGQAYEQYF

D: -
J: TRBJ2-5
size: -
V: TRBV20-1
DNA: TGCAGTGTTAGCCCAACAGGGTACCAAGAGACCCAGTACTTC
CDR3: CSVSPTGYQETQYF

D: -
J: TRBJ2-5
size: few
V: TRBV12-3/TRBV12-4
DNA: TGTGCCAGCAGTGGGGTCGAATGGAACCAAGAGACCCAGTACTTC
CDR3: CASSGVEWNQETQYF

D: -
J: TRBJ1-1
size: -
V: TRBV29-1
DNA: TGCAGCGTTGGGCGGGGCACTGAAGCTTTCTTT
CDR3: CSVGRGTEAFF

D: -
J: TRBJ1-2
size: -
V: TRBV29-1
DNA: TGCAGCGTGTTACCGGGGGGGGTGGACTATGGCTACACCTTC
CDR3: CSVLPGGVDYGYTF

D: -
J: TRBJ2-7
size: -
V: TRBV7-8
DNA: TGTGCCAGCAGCTTAGCGTTCGGAGGCGGCTATAGCTCCTACAATGAGCAGTACTTC
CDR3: CASSLAFGGGYSSYNEQYF

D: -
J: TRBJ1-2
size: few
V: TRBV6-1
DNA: TGTGCCAGCAGTGATCAGGGACCCCTCTATGGCTACACCTTC
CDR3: CASSDQGPLYGYTF

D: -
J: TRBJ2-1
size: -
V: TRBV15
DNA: TGTGCCACCAGCAGAAAATCCAGTGGGGGGCAGTTCTTC
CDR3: CATSRKSSGGQFF

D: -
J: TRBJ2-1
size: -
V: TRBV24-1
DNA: TGTGCCACCAGTGTACGGCCCTATGAGCAGTTCTTC
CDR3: CATSVRPYEQFF

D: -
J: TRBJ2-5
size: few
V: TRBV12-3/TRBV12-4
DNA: TGTGCCAGCAGCTTACAGGGTTCGGAGACCCAGTACTTC
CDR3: CASSLQGSETQYF

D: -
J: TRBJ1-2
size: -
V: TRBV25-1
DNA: TGTGCCAGCAGTGAATACGCCCTTTCAGTTGGCTACACCTTC
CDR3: CASSEYALSVGYTF

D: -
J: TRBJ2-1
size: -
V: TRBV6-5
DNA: TGTGCCAGCAGTTTGTTTGGGCCCGGGGGAGCTGAGCAGTTCTTC
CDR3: CASSLFGPGGAEQFF

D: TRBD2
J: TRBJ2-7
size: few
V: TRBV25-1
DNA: TGTGCCAGCGGGGGACTAGCGGGGTCCTACGAGCAGTACTTC
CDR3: CASGGLAGSYEQYF

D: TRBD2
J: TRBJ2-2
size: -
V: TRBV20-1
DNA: TGCAGTGCTAGAGCAAGGACTAGCGGGACCCTCACCGGGGAGCTGTTTTTT
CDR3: CSARARTSGTLTGELFF

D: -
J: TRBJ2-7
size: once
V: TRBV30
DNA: TGTGCCTGCCTGACATCTTCCGAGCAGTACTTC
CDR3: CACLTSSEQYF

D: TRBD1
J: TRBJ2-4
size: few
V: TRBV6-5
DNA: TGTGCCAGCAGTAAGGGACAGGGTAACATTCAGTACTTC
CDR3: CASSKGQGNIQYF

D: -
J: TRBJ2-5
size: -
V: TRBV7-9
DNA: TGTGCCAGCAGCTTAGGTTCGGGGGTCGAAGAGACCCAGTACTTC
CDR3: CASSLGSGVEETQYF

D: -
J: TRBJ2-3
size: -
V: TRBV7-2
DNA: TGTGCCAGCAGCTTAGCGCCTTCGGGATCGGCCGTCACAGATACGCAGTATTTT
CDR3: CASSLAPSGSAVTDTQYF

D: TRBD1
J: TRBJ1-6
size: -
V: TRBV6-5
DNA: TGTGCCAGCAGTTACTCGACAGGGCTAAATTCACCCCTCCACTTT
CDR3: CASSYSTGLNSPLHF

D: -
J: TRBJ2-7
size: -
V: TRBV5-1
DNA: TGCGCCAGCAGCCCCTTCAACCCCTACGAGCAGTACTTC
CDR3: CASSPFNPYEQYF

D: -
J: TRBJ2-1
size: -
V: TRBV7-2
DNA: TGTGCCAGCAGCTTACGATGGGGCGGAGCCTACGAGCAGTTCTTC
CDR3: CASSLRWGGAYEQFF

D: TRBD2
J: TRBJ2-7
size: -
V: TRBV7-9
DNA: TGTGCCAGCAGCTCCCTAGCGGGAGGAAACTACGAGCAGTACTTC
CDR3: CASSSLAGGNYEQYF

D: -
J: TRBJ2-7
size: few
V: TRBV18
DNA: TGTGCCAGCTCACCGGGCCGTACCTACGAGCAGTACTTC
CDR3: CASSPGRTYEQYF

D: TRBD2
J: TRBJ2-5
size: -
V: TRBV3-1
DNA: TGTGCCAGCAGCCCCCGTCGGTTTAGCGGGGCCGACCTGGAGACCCAGTACTTC
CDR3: CASSPRRFSGADLETQYF

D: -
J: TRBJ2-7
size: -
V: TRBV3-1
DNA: TGTGCCAGCAGCCCGGGTCTCCACTACGAGCAGTACTTC
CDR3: CASSPGLHYEQYF

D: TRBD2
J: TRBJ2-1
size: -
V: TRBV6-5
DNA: TGTGCCAGCAGTTACTCGTCCAGCGGGGGGAATGAGCAGTTCTTC
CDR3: CASSYSSSGGNEQFF

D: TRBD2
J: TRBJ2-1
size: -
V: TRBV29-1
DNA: TGCAGCACGACTAGCGGGATGAAGGGTGGTGAGCAGTTCTTC
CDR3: CSTTSGMKGGEQFF